This T cell receptor (beta chain) was recorded in a study of CD8 T cells in ankylosing spondylitis. This clonotype came up many times. Its antigen remains unknown. CDR1 and CDR2 from the germline V gene are MNHEY and SMNVEV (reference sequence). CDR3 length equals 14 residues. Trimming removed 0 bases from V and 8 bases from J, with 13 bases in between. TCRdb reprocessed the 5' RACE reads via MiXCR and lists one record per CDR3 protein. The table lists about 96,000 distinct CDR3 sequences, around 10% of them singletons. Study-wide findings and caveats: Ankylosing spondylitis blood appeared to be characterized by a TCR beta motif of roughly eight highly homologous variants.

The sequence derives from a male donor with ankylosing spondylitis or in good health (not recorded which). The chain recombines TRBV27 with TRBJ1-1; the D is unclear. The sample was blood, either unsorted or a sorted T cell fraction (not recorded which). The CDR3 reads CASSLSGGSREAFF. The CDR3 bases are TGTGCCAGCAGTTTATCGGGTGGTTCCAGGGAAGCTTTCTTT.